These 24 T cell receptor beta chains originate from one sample sequenced in a study of T-cell memory formation after mild COVID-19. One entry per CDR3 protein, called by TCRdb with MiXCR from the 5' RACE reads. The sample has about 140,000 distinct CDR3 sequences, more than 13% seen once. Sequences were obtained from PBMCs or a T cell subset sorted from them (not recorded which). These receptor sequences come from an adult woman who had mild COVID-19 (a few samples of this study predate the infection). Cell type and time point are not known.

This clonotype was picked up a small number of times. V and J are TRBV6-5 and TRBJ2-7, with D tentatively TRBD1 (5 bases). V was pared by 0 bases and J by 1 base, with 10 bases between. The CDR3 runs to 15 residues. CDR1 and CDR2 from the germline V gene are MNHEY and SVGAGI. CDR3 sequence reads: CASSYSTSGSYEQYF. The CDR3 region has the DNA TGTGCCAGCAGTTACTCGACATCAGGGTCCTACGAGCAGTACTTC.

Only a few counts were recorded for this clonotype. This sequence joins TRBV3-1 and TRBJ2-5, with TRBD1 matching over 8 bases. CDR3 length: 17 residues. Germline V lookup: CDR1 LGHDT, CDR2 YNNKEL (reference sequence). Trimming removed 1 base from V and 5 bases from J; junction bases left unmatched: 12. The CDR3 DNA is TGTGCCAGCAGCCAAGTCGGGCGACAGGGGAAGGAGGAGACCCAGTACTTC. Translation: CASSQVGRQGKEETQYF.

The rearrangement uses TRBV29-1 and TRBJ2-7; D gene uncertain. In germline, CDR1 is SQVTM, CDR2 ANQGSEA. V lost 7 bases and J lost 5, with 15 bases in between. The CDR3 totals 12 residues. CDR3 loop: CSARGDVDEQYF. The CDR3 region has the DNA TGCAGCGCTCGAGGCGACGTGGACGAGCAGTACTTC.

This clonotype was found a few times. This chain uses TRBV4-1 with TRBJ2-1; D is tentatively TRBD1 or TRBD2 (6 bases each). The CDR3 has 16 amino acids. Trimming removed 0 bases at V and 6 bases at J, with 15 bases between. Germline-derived CDR1 and CDR2 are MGHRA and YSYEKL. The CDR3 sequence is CASSQEPGALGNEQFF. The CDR3 DNA reads TGCGCCAGCAGCCAAGAACCGGGGGCCTTGGGCAATGAGCAGTTCTTC.

This clonotype came up a few times. The rearrangement uses TRBV24-1 and TRBJ1-1; tentatively, D is TRBD1 (6 bases). Germline V gene lookup returns CDR1 KGHDR and CDR2 SFDVKD. The CDR3 has 15 residues. V lost 3 bases, J lost 1 base, and 11 bases lay in between. CDR3 sequence reads: CATSDPSTGNTEAFF. CDR3 DNA: TGTGCCACCAGTGATCCGTCGACAGGGAACACTGAAGCTTTCTTT.

This sequence joins TRBV6-5 and TRBJ1-1; D not certain. Per the germline V gene, CDR1 is MNHEY and CDR2 is SVGAGI. Trimming cost V 6 bases and J 11 bases, with 16 bases left between them. The CDR3 spans 12 residues. The chain's CDR3 is CASSSDPAGAFF. CDR3 in DNA: TGTGCCAGCAGCTCCGATCCGGCGGGCGCTTTCTTT.

The chain joins TRBV7-9 to TRBJ2-1, with 7 nucleotides matching TRBD1. This CDR3 comprises 14 residues. After removal of 5 bases from V and 5 bases from J, the junction contained 6 bases not matched to a gene. The germline gives CDR1 SEHNR, CDR2 FQNEAQ (reference sequence). CDR3 in DNA: TGTGCCAGCAGCGAGGGGACAGCTCACAATGAGCAGTTCTTC. This gives the protein CASSEGTAHNEQFF.

The table lists this clonotype with many counts. V gene TRBV7-9 combines with J gene TRBJ2-7; possibly TRBD2 for D (5 bases). Germline CDR1 and CDR2: SEHNR and FQNEAQ (reference sequence). The CDR3 extends over 14 amino acids. Trimming left V 9 bases short and J 3 bases short, with 18 bases between. CDR3 residues: CASVRGLTYYEQYF. In nucleotides, the CDR3 is TGTGCCAGTGTTAGAGGACTCACGTACTACGAGCAGTACTTC.

J is TRBJ2-5 and V is TRBV12-3 or TRBV12-4; tentative D call: TRBD2 (5 bases). Between the trimmed V and J ends, which lost 7 bases and 5 bases, there was a span of 14 bases. This CDR3 comprises 13 residues. CDR3 sequence (DNA): TGTGCCAGCATTCCCAGCGGTGCGGAGACCCAGTACTTC. It specifies CASIPSGAETQYF.

This clonotype occurred a few times. This chain links TRBV4-1 with TRBJ2-7; 8 bases are a match to TRBD1. Germline-derived CDR1 and CDR2 are MGHRA and YSYEKL. V was clipped by 3 bases and J by 3 bases; unmatched bases: 7. The CDR3 has 15 amino acids. CDR3 sequence reads: CASSHAQGQDYEQYF. CDR3 bases: TGCGCCAGCAGCCACGCGCAGGGACAGGACTACGAGCAGTACTTC.

The chain links TRBV12-3 or TRBV12-4 to TRBJ2-3; weak D call: TRBD2 (6 bases). CDR3 length: 15 residues. V lost 4 bases and J lost 0, with 11 bases in between. The CDR3: CASSSDYPSTDTQYF. The CDR3 DNA reads TGTGCCAGCAGTTCGGACTATCCCAGCACAGATACGCAGTATTTT.

The J gene is TRBJ2-7, the V gene TRBV5-5; weak D call: TRBD2 (6 bases). CDR1 SGHKS and CDR2 YYEKEE come from the germline V gene (reference sequence). Trimming removed 4 bases at V and 0 bases at J, with 14 bases between. The CDR3 runs 15 residues. The CDR3 region has the DNA TGTGCCAGCAGCGGTACCTGGCGGGGCTCCTACGAGCAGTACTTC. Its translation is CASSGTWRGSYEQYF. The entire variable domain, with the rest obtained from reference TRBV5-5 and TRBJ2-7, is as follows: DAGVTQSPTHLIKTRGQQVTLRCSPISGHKSVSWYQQVLGQGPQFIFQYYEKEERGRGNFPDRFSARQFPNYSSELNVNALLLGDSALYLCASSGTWRGSYEQYFGPGTRLTVT.

The chain couples TRBV30 to TRBJ1-2; D is perhaps TRBD1 (5 bases). V lost 2 bases and J 8 bases, leaving 15 bases between the germline ends. The germline V gene encodes CDR1 GTSNPN and CDR2 SVGIG (reference sequence). This CDR3 has 13 residues. The CDR3 sequence is CAWSTTGLLGYTF. Written as DNA, the CDR3 is TGTGCCTGGAGTACGACGGGACTATTGGGCTACACCTTC.

V and J are TRBV7-9 and TRBJ2-1; D is ambiguous. In germline, CDR1 is SEHNR, CDR2 FQNEAQ (reference sequence). Trimming removed 5 bases from V and 7 bases from J, with 9 bases in between. This CDR3 is 12 amino acids long. The CDR3 DNA reads TGTGCCAGCAGCGACGCCGGGAATGAGCAGTTCTTC. The encoded protein is CASSDAGNEQFF.

The genes are TRBV29-1 and TRBJ2-6; 7 bases match TRBD1. The CDR3 spans 15 residues. With 4 bases clipped from V and 12 bases from J, the junction kept 15 bases outside the gene matches. The germline V gene has CDR1 SQVTM and CDR2 ANQGSEA. The CDR3 sequence: CSVVGVDRTGTVLTF. Here the CDR3 DNA reads TGCAGCGTTGTAGGGGTAGATCGGACAGGCACCGTCCTGACTTTC. Filled out from reference TRBV29-1 and TRBJ2-6, the complete variable domain reads SAVISQKPSRDICQRGTSLTIQCQVDSQVTMMFWYRQQPGQSLTLIATANQGSEATYESGFVIDKFPISRPNLTFSTLTVSNMSPEDSSIYLCSVVGVDRTGTVLTFGAGSRLTVL.

This clonotype was counted between two and nine times. The chain joins TRBV27 to TRBJ1-4, with D uncertain. V lost 2 bases to trimming and J lost 9 bases, with 19 bases between them. Germline assignment: CDR1 MNHEY and CDR2 SMNVEV (reference sequence). This CDR3 has 16 amino acids. The CDR3 loop is CASSLPPGPHRQKLFF. The CDR3 coding sequence is TGTGCCAGCAGTTTACCGCCCGGGCCCCATAGGCAAAAACTGTTTTTT.

This clonotype was detected only a few times. The rearrangement joins TRBV27 to TRBJ2-3; D is unclear. V dropped 2 bases and J dropped 2 bases, with 11 bases sitting between them. The CDR3 is made up of 15 amino acids. Looked up from germline, CDR1 is MNHEY and CDR2 is SMNVEV (reference sequence). The CDR3 protein is CASSLGAQSTDTQYF. Written as DNA, the CDR3 is TGTGCCAGCAGTTTAGGAGCTCAGTCCACAGATACGCAGTATTTT.

The chain employs TRBV5-1 and TRBJ2-5; no reliable D call. V was shortened by 0 bases and J by 4 bases, with 13 bases between the two germline ends. Germline lookup yields CDR1 SGHRS and CDR2 YFSETQ. The CDR3 consists of 15 residues. Here the CDR3 reads CASSLGLLQGETQYF. The DNA for the CDR3 is TGCGCCAGCAGCTTGGGGTTACTCCAAGGAGAGACCCAGTACTTC.

This clonotype turned up a few times. V is TRBV20-1 and J is TRBJ2-3; 12 bases agree with TRBD2. Germline V CDR1 and CDR2: DFQATT, SNEGSKA (reference sequence). The junction had 8 bases not matched to a gene; V was cut back by 5 bases and J by 2 bases. The CDR3 consists of 16 residues. The CDR3 DNA reads as TGCAGTGCTTTCCCTAGCGGGGGGGAGTTCACAGATACGCAGTATTTT. As protein: CSAFPSGGEFTDTQYF.

The chain combines TRBV12-3 or TRBV12-4 with TRBJ1-1; D is undetermined. The CDR3 has 12 residues. Deletions cut 6 bases from V and 10 bases from J, with 15 bases between. CDR3 loop: CASSVGRFGAFF. CDR3 bases: TGTGCCAGCAGCGTAGGGCGGTTTGGAGCTTTCTTT.

This clonotype occurred once. The rearrangement links TRBV7-2 to TRBJ2-5; the D gene is possibly TRBD1 (6 bases). Trimming stripped 2 bases from V and 1 base from J, with 11 bases between. CDR1 and CDR2 (germline): SGHTA, FQGNSA. The CDR3 runs 15 residues. The CDR3 loop reads CASSLTQDSQETQYF. CDR3 nucleotides: TGTGCCAGCAGCTTAACCCAGGACAGCCAAGAGACCCAGTACTTC.

The chain couples TRBV7-9 to TRBJ2-5, with D maybe TRBD1 (7 bases). With 5 bases removed from V and 5 bases from J, the gap between germline ends came to 15 bases. The germline CDR1 and CDR2 sequences are SEHNR and FQNEAQ (reference sequence). The CDR3 has 14 residues. The CDR3 region is CASSPVQGRETQYF. The CDR3 DNA reads TGTGCCAGCAGCCCAGTACAGGGGAGGGAGACCCAGTACTTC.

The J gene is TRBJ1-1, the V gene TRBV2; D not certain. Germline-derived CDR1 and CDR2 are SNHLY and FYNNEI. The CDR3 consists of 13 residues. V lost 3 bases, J lost 2 bases, and 7 bases lay in between. CDR3 bases: TGTGCCAGCAGTGACGGTCGAAACACTGAAGCTTTCTTT. It translates to CASSDGRNTEAFF.

CDR3 nucleotide sequence: TGTGCCAGCAGTGCAGGAACTAGCACAGATACGCAGTATTTT. It codes for CASSAGTSTDTQYF. The V gene is TRBV6-4, the J gene TRBJ2-3; D gene ambiguous. CDR3 length: 14 amino acids. The V and J ends lost 4 bases and 0 bases respectively, with 8 bases between them. Germline V gene sequence: CDR1 MRHNA, CDR2 SNTAGT.